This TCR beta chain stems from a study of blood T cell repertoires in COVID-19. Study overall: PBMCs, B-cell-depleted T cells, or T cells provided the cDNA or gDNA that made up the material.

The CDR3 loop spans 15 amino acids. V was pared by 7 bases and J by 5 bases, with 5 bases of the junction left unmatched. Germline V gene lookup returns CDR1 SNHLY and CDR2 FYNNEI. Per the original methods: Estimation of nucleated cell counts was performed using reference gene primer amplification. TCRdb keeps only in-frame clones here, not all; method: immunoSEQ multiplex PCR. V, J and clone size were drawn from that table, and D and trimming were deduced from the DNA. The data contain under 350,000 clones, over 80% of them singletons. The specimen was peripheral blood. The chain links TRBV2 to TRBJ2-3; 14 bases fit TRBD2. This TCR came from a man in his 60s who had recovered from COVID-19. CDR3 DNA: TGTGCCAGCACGGGACTAGCGGGAGTTGGAGATACGCAGTATTTT. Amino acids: CASTGLAGVGDTQYF.